These 7 T cell receptor beta chains were sequenced from one sample in a study of blood T cell repertoires in COVID-19. Profiled with immunoSEQ multiplex PCR; TCRdb holds only in-frame clones, not every one. Counted here are 280,000 or so clones, over 75% occurring once; the ten biggest clones make up about 8.5%. Sample: peripheral blood. These TCRs come from a young man with active or convalescent COVID-19.

This chain connects TRBV4-1 to TRBJ1-5; D is unclear. The CDR3 loop spans 14 amino acids. CDR1 and CDR2 (germline): MGHRA, YSYEKL. V gave up 6 bases and J gave up 1 base, with 10 bases separating them. Here the CDR3 reads CASSNPGSNQPQHF. CDR3 DNA sequence: TGCGCCAGCAGTAATCCAGGAAGCAATCAGCCCCAGCATTTT.

The rearrangement joins TRBV7-9 to TRBJ1-2; D remains ambiguous. With 2 bases removed from V and 1 base from J, the gap between germline ends came to 5 bases. Germline V lookup: CDR1 SEHNR, CDR2 FQNEAQ (reference sequence). The CDR3 covers 13 residues. The CDR3 here is CASSLNLNYGYTF. CDR3 nucleotides: TGTGCCAGCAGCTTAAATCTTAACTATGGCTACACCTTC.

The CDR3 DNA is TGTGCCAGCAGCGGGGAGGGGGTAGAGACCCAGTACTTC. Translation: CASSGEGVETQYF. V gene TRBV9 combines with J gene TRBJ2-5, with a tentative D call TRBD2 (7 bases). V lost 3 bases to trimming and J lost 4 bases, with 10 bases between them. Germline V CDR1 and CDR2: SGDLS, YYNGEE. The CDR3 is 13 amino acids.

The J gene is TRBJ1-2, the V gene TRBV27; no firm D call. The V end was cut by 2 bases, the J end by 1 base, with 11 bases between. Germline loops: CDR1 MNHEY, CDR2 SMNVEV (reference sequence). The CDR3 extends over 15 amino acids. CDR3 sequence (DNA): TGTGCCAGCAGTTTAAGTACGGGAAGTAACTATGGCTACACCTTC. Translated, it gives CASSLSTGSNYGYTF.

V and J are TRBV4-2 and TRBJ2-1, with 8 bases lining up with TRBD1. V dropped 5 bases and J dropped 0; count of bases not matched to a gene: 6. This CDR3 comprises 16 residues. CDR1 and CDR2 from the germline V gene are LGHNA and YNFKEQ. CDR3 bases: TGTGCCAGCAGCGCTAGGACAGGGAGCTCCTACAATGAGCAGTTCTTC. Protein sequence: CASSARTGSSYNEQFF.

The J gene is TRBJ1-6, the V gene TRBV5-1; D might be TRBD1 (6 bases). Germline V CDR1 and CDR2: SGHRS, YFSETQ. V was clipped by 4 bases and J by 7 bases, with 12 bases between them. This CDR3 spans 14 amino acids. The CDR3 sequence is CASSHGQSNSPLHF. CDR3 DNA: TGCGCCAGCAGCCATGGACAGTCGAATTCACCCCTCCACTTT. The full variable domain, in which reference TRBV5-1 and TRBJ1-6 provide the parts outside the CDR3, is KAGVTQTPRYLIKTRGQQVTLSCSPISGHRSVSWYQQTPGQGLQFLFEYFSETQRNKGNFPGRFSGRQFSNSRSEMNVSTLELGDSALYLCASSHGQSNSPLHFGNGTRLTVT.

This sequence joins TRBV6-5 and TRBJ2-5, with 8 positions matching TRBD2. The germline V gene encodes CDR1 MNHEY and CDR2 SVGAGI. The CDR3 covers 13 residues. The ends lost 7 bases at V and 4 bases at J; junction bases unmatched: 5. The CDR3 DNA sequence: TGTGCCAGCATTGGACTAGCTGGAGAGACCCAGTACTTC. This encodes CASIGLAGETQYF.